This T cell receptor beta chain was observed in a study of T cell responses to AZD1222 COVID-19 vaccine. Across the study: Pooled together were second doses at about 4 or about 12 weeks.

Details on this clone: Its matching antigen is unknown.

The V gene's germline CDR1 is LGHNA and CDR2 YNFKEQ. V was clipped by 0 bases and J by 2 bases; unmatched bases: 7. CDR3 length: 17 residues. Generated by immunoSEQ multiplex PCR, the TCRdb table keeps only in-frame clones and is missing some. The sample holds about 120,000 clones, about 89% seen once. General study results and limits: Baseline testing showed seropositivity in only a handful of AZD1222 recipients. Donors were mostly white British, more females; clonal diversity possibly underestimated. Spike-wide vaccine-associated CD4 TCRs dominated at 160-218 and 743-854.

J is TRBJ2-5 and V is TRBV4-2; TRBD2 aligns across 9 bases. The sequence came from an adult in good health. The sample consisted of peripheral blood, taken on day 0 of AZD1222 vaccination. CDR3 amino acids: CASSQEVGLAGQETQYF. CDR3 DNA: TGTGCCAGCAGCCAAGAAGTAGGGCTAGCGGGGCAAGAGACCCAGTACTTC.